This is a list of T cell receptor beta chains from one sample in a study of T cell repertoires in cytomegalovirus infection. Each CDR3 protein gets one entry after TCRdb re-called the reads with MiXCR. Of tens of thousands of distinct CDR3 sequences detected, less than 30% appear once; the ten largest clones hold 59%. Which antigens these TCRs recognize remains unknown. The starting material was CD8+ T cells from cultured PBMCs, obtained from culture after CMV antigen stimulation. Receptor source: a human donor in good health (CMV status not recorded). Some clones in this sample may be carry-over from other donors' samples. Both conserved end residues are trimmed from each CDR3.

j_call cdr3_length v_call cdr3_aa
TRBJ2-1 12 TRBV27 ASSLGGAYNEQF
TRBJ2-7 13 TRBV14 ASSYRDRVGYEQY
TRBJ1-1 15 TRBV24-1 ATSDLNSRTGLTEAF
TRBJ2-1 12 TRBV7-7 ASSRTGSPNEQF
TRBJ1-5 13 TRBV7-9 ASSLGQGADQPQH
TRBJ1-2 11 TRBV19 ASSILSGNGYT
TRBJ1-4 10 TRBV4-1 ASSPGREKLF
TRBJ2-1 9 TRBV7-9 ASSLVGEQF
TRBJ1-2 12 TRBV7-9 ASSLAGQNYGYT
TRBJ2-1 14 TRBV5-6 ASGSPAESSYNEQF
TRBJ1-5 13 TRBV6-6 ASSPDFRSNQPQH
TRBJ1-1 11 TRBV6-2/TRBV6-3 ASSYQGRTEAF
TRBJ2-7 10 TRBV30 AWTSSGYEQY
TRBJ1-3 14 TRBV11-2 ASSTPDRNRGNTIY
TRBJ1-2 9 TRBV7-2 AEQGAGGYT
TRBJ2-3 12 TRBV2 ASSAGPNTDTQY
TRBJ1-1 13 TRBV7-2 ASSLVGIRRTEAF
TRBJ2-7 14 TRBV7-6 ASRQTGQSSSYEQY
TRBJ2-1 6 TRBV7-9 CIDEQF
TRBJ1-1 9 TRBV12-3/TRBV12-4 ASSLGGEPF
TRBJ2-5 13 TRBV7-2 ASSLVADLQETQY
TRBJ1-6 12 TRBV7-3 ASSLTTAHSPLH
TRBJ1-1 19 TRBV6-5 ASSYKSFFVRQPEANTEAF
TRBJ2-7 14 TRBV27 ASSLNPQGATSEQY
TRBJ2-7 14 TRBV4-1 ASSQESRSVIYEQY
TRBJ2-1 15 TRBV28 ASSLTIGQTTYNEQF
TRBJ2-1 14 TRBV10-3 AISDLSGPSYNEQF
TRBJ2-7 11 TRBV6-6 ASDVGTGYEQY
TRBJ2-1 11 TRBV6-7 AYRGAGYNEQF
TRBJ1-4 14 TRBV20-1 SDLGPGASTNEKLF
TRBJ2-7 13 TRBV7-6 ASTKSAGSSYEQY
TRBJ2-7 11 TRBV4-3 ASSQGRTYEQY
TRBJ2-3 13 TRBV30 AWSTGAVATDTQY
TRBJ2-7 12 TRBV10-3 AIRQEGSSYEQY
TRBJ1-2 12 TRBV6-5 ASIHPGSTGGYT
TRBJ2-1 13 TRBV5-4 ASSLKREVVNEQF
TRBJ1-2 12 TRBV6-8 ASSDFTGRYGYT
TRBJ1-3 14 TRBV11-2 ASSWRQRSTGNTIY
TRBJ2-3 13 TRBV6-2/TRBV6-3 ASRTRAPVTDTQY
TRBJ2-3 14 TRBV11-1 ASSLGRPGHAVGQY
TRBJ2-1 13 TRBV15 ATSYGTGGFNEQF
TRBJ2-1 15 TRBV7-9 ASSPRPDVGLAVEQF
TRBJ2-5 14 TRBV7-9 ASSPTTSGGQETQY
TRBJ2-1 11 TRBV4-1 ASSQDLATEQF
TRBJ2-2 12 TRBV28 ASSFLGRSGELF
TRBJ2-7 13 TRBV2 ASSGAGRTTIEQY
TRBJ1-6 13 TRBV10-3 AISAQTGRGSPLH
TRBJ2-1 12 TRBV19 ASRKGERYNEQF
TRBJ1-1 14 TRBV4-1 ASSQEGYRGRTEAF